This record looks at one T cell receptor beta chain sequence and its context. This entry is derived from a study of cytomegalovirus exposure and HLA in healthy donors. Primers included in the PCR were 60 Vbeta and 13 Jbeta primers. This table comes from immunoSEQ multiplex PCR, and its TCRdb copy is limited to in-frame clones, with some not included. The sample holds about 69,000 clones, 76% seen once. Germline-derived CDR1 and CDR2 are SEHNR and FQNEAQ (reference sequence). The CDR3 has 16 residues. The V end was cut by 1 base, the J end by 3 bases, with 16 bases between. This sequence joins TRBV7-9 and TRBJ2-7, with a tentative D call TRBD1 (6 bases). Sequenced sample: PBMCs. The sequence was obtained from a man aged 18 to 29 in good health and CMV-seronegative. Written as DNA, the CDR3 is TGTGCCAGCAGCTTAGTGGCAGGGGTCGTGATCTACGAGCAGTACTTC. Translated: CASSLVAGVVIYEQYF.